These 26 T cell receptor beta chains were all obtained from the same sample, sequenced in a study of T cells in Graves' hyperthyroidism and ophthalmopathy. RNA transcripts provided the source from which TCR beta CDR3 regions were amplified. The HTBI set primed first-round TCR CDR3 RT-PCR. TCRdb re-called the multiplex PCR reads through MiXCR, storing one row per CDR3 protein. This sample has a few hundred thousand distinct CDR3 sequences; about 17% occur once, and the top ten carry approximately 57%. What was sequenced was blood. The source of these receptors is a woman aged 60-75 years with Graves' ophthalmopathy.

This clonotype was seen ten or more times. The chain joins TRBV11-2 to TRBJ1-6, with 9 bases fitting TRBD1. CDR3 size: 16 residues. Germline V gene data show CDR1 as SGHAT and CDR2 as FQNNGV. With 0 bases clipped from V and 10 bases from J, the junction kept 7 bases outside the gene matches. This CDR3 is CASSLEGQGLGSPLHF. CDR3 nucleotides: TGTGCCAGCAGCTTAGAAGGACAGGGGTTGGGATCACCCCTCCACTTT.

The chain links TRBV9 to TRBJ1-4; D is ambiguous. Germline CDR1 reads SGDLS; CDR2 reads YYNGEE. The CDR3 is 17 residues long. V was pared by 0 bases and J by 6 bases, with 18 bases between. CDR3 nucleotides: TGTGCCAGCAGCGTAGATCCATCGGGCAGACTCGATGAAAAACTGTTTTTT. This translates into CASSVDPSGRLDEKLFF.

This clonotype was seen a few times. The chain employs TRBV5-1 and TRBJ1-2; a possible D gene is TRBD1 (5 bases). Germline V lookup: CDR1 SGHRS, CDR2 YFSETQ. V was clipped by 4 bases and J by 9 bases, with 19 bases between them. The CDR3 is made up of 14 amino acids. CDR3 coding DNA: TGCGCCAGCAGCAATGGATTCGGGGCCTCGAGCTACACCTTC. Protein sequence: CASSNGFGASSYTF.

Details on this clonotype: At one boundary the junction diverges from the germline segment, which might be a read error. V and J are TRBV11-2 and TRBJ2-2; D remains ambiguous. Per germline, CDR1 SGHAT and CDR2 FQNNGV. This CDR3 has 16 residues. This CDR3 is CAGSLVRQALTGELFF. CDR3 DNA sequence: TGTGCCGGCAGCTTAGTTAGGCAGGCCCTCACCGGGGAGCTGTTTTTT.

The chain recombines TRBV24-1 with TRBJ2-2, with D possibly TRBD1 on 5 matching bases. V was cut by 6 bases and J by 1 base, with 14 bases left in between. The CDR3 totals 16 residues. Germline V lookup: CDR1 KGHDR, CDR2 SFDVKD. The CDR3 DNA reads TGTGCCACCAGTTTAGGTCGGCAGGGGAACACCGGGGAGCTGTTTTTT. Its protein is CATSLGRQGNTGELFF.

The sample holds many counts of this clonotype. The chain carries TRBV6-1 and TRBJ2-1; 8 bases fit TRBD1. This CDR3 has 13 amino acids. CDR1 is MNHNS and CDR2 is SASEGT in the germline V gene. The J segment lost 11 bases and the V segment lost 6 bases, leaving 9 bases of the junction unmatched. Here the CDR3 DNA reads TGTGCCAGCAGCGTGACAGGGGAGGTAAAGCAGTTCTTC. This gives the protein CASSVTGEVKQFF.

This clonotype has ten or more counts. J is TRBJ1-1 and V is TRBV3-1, with D perhaps TRBD1 (5 bases). The CDR3 is made up of 13 amino acids. The V and J ends lost 2 bases and 3 bases respectively, with 7 bases between them. Germline V lookup: CDR1 LGHDT, CDR2 YNNKEL (reference sequence). The CDR3: CASSQQGYTEAFF. The CDR3 nucleotides read TGTGCCAGCAGCCAACAGGGCTACACTGAAGCTTTCTTT.

The table lists this clonotype with a few counts. The CDR3 here is CSARTGLNTEAFF. In nucleotides, the CDR3 is TGCAGTGCTCGGACAGGGTTGAACACTGAAGCTTTCTTT. V gene TRBV20-1 combines with J gene TRBJ1-1, with 8 nucleotides matching TRBD1. V shed 5 bases, J shed 0 bases, and the junction held 2 bases outside the gene matches. The germline V gene encodes CDR1 DFQATT and CDR2 SNEGSKA (reference sequence). This CDR3 has 13 residues.

There are many counts of this clonotype. The chain carries TRBV7-9 and TRBJ1-4; a weak D match, TRBD1 (5 bases). CDR3 length: 15 amino acids. In germline, CDR1 is SEHNR, CDR2 FQNEAQ (reference sequence). The V end was cut by 5 bases, the J end by 5 bases, with 15 bases between. CDR3 bases: TGTGCCAGCAGCGACCGACAGTATTGGAATGAAAAACTGTTTTTT. Residues: CASSDRQYWNEKLFF.

The chain employs TRBV4-1 and TRBJ2-7; possibly TRBD1 for D (5 bases). CDR3 length: 13 amino acids. Germline CDR1 and CDR2: MGHRA and YSYEKL. Trimming stripped 2 bases from V and 5 bases from J, with 10 bases between. CDR3 in DNA: TGCGCCAGCAGCCAATCCAGGGCCCACGAGCAGTACTTC. Translated, it gives CASSQSRAHEQYF.

This clonotype was seen repeatedly, ten times or more. The chain joins TRBV9 to TRBJ2-1; no firm D call. Trimming pared 4 bases from V and 6 bases from J, leaving 14 bases between. CDR3 length: 14 residues. Germline values: CDR1 SGDLS, CDR2 YYNGEE. CDR3 bases: TGTGCCAGCAGCCCCGCCTTGGTGGGCAATGAGCAGTTCTTC. Protein product: CASSPALVGNEQFF.

To note about this clonotype: A read error is possible here, since a much larger clone lies one base away. The chain couples TRBV10-3 to TRBJ1-1; D uncertain. Germline V gene lookup returns CDR1 ENHRY and CDR2 SYGVKD. Trimming took off 3 bases at V and 0 bases at J, with 11 bases between the two ends. The CDR3 spans 15 residues. For the CDR3, the DNA is TGTGCCATCAGTGATAGTCCCAGGATGAACACTGAAGCTTTCTTT. This sequence encodes CAISDSPRMNTEAFF.

The chain uses TRBV4-2 and TRBJ1-1; D is ambiguous. Trimming took off 5 bases at V and 4 bases at J, with 11 bases between the two ends. Germline values: CDR1 LGHNA, CDR2 YNFKEQ. The length of the CDR3 is 13 residues. This CDR3 is CASSKIDSTEAFF. In nucleotides, the CDR3 is TGTGCCAGCAGCAAGATAGATAGCACTGAAGCTTTCTTT.

This clonotype was recorded at least ten times. The chain uses TRBV10-1 and TRBJ2-7, with D perhaps TRBD1 (6 bases). The germline V and J ends were trimmed by 5 bases and 7 bases, with 9 bases remaining between them. Germline assignment: CDR1 WNHNN and CDR2 SYGVQD (reference sequence). The CDR3 extends over 11 amino acids. CDR3 amino acids: CASSSGAEQYF. The CDR3 nucleotides read TGCGCCAGCAGTTCAGGGGCTGAGCAGTACTTC.

This clonotype was observed at least ten times. This chain links TRBV5-1 with TRBJ2-7; 7 bases match TRBD1. The J segment lost 6 bases and the V segment lost 7 bases, leaving 7 bases of the junction unmatched. Germline CDR1 reads SGHRS; CDR2 reads YFSETQ. The CDR3 totals 12 residues. CDR3: CASGQGQREQYF. The CDR3 DNA follows: TGCGCCAGCGGCCAGGGACAGCGCGAGCAGTACTTC.

This clonotype was seen repeatedly, ten times or more. The V and J genes are TRBV6-1 and TRBJ2-3, with unresolved D. Per the germline V gene, CDR1 is MNHNS and CDR2 is SASEGT. CDR3 length: 13 residues. The V and J ends lost 5 bases and 2 bases respectively, with 8 bases between them. CDR3 in amino acids: CASSYLSTDTQYF. CDR3 nucleotide sequence: TGTGCCAGCAGTTACCTTTCCACAGATACGCAGTATTTT.

This clonotype was detected many times. This chain links TRBV20-1 with TRBJ2-1; 13 bases are shared with TRBD2. CDR3 length: 14 amino acids. Germline V CDR1 and CDR2: DFQATT, SNEGSKA (reference sequence). The V and J ends lost 6 bases and 9 bases, in that order; junction bases with no gene match: 8. CDR3: CSAQTSGRASEQFF. The CDR3 DNA follows: TGCAGTGCCCAAACTAGCGGGAGGGCAAGTGAGCAGTTCTTC.

V gene TRBV6-1 combines with J gene TRBJ2-6; D unclear. The V end was cut by 7 bases, the J end by 0 bases, with 7 bases between. The germline gives CDR1 MNHNS, CDR2 SASEGT. The CDR3 length is 14 residues. The CDR3 bases are TGTGCCAGCAAGGATTTCTCTGGGGCCAACGTCCTGACTTTC. Translated, it gives CASKDFSGANVLTF.

V gene TRBV6-1 combines with J gene TRBJ1-1; weak D call: TRBD1 (5 bases). This CDR3 has 16 residues. Trimming shortened V by 7 bases and J by 0 bases, and 18 bases separated the two germline ends. CDR1 MNHNS and CDR2 SASEGT come from the germline V gene. This CDR3 is CASTQSGGWMNTEAFF. The CDR3 coding sequence is TGTGCCAGCACCCAAAGTGGGGGGTGGATGAACACTGAAGCTTTCTTT.

This clonotype was observed at least ten times. The gene calls are TRBV20-1 and TRBJ1-5; no definite D call. The V gene's germline CDR1 is DFQATT and CDR2 SNEGSKA (reference sequence). The CDR3 spans 14 residues. V lost 2 bases and J lost 0, with 8 bases in between. DNA of the CDR3: TGCAGTGCTAGACCAGGCCTTAGCAATCAGCCCCAGCATTTT. It translates to CSARPGLSNQPQHF.

The genes are TRBV7-9 and TRBJ1-5; possible D gene TRBD1, 6 bases. The CDR3 spans 16 residues. Germline CDR1 reads SEHNR; CDR2 reads FQNEAQ (reference sequence). Trimming removed 2 bases from V and 3 bases from J, with 14 bases in between. The CDR3 is CASSLIGGGSNQPQHF. CDR3 DNA sequence: TGTGCCAGCAGCTTAATAGGAGGGGGTTCCAATCAGCCCCAGCATTTT.

The chain uses TRBV3-1 and TRBJ1-5, with TRBD1 as a possible D gene (5 bases). With 1 base removed from V and 7 bases from J, the gap between germline ends came to 17 bases. This CDR3 is built from 16 residues. Germline V gene sequence: CDR1 LGHDT, CDR2 YNNKEL (reference sequence). The CDR3: CASSQGFGAVGQPQHF. The CDR3 DNA sequence: TGTGCCAGCAGCCAAGGATTCGGGGCAGTGGGGCAGCCCCAGCATTTT.

This clonotype occurred many times. The genes are TRBV18 and TRBJ2-5, with D tentatively TRBD1 (5 bases). V lost 6 bases to trimming and J lost 5 bases, with 16 bases between them. From germline, CDR1 is KGHSH and CDR2 LQKENI. The CDR3 contains 14 residues. Written as DNA, the CDR3 is TGTGCCAGCTCCCCGATTCAGGGTGTGGAGACCCAGTACTTC. Translating it yields CASSPIQGVETQYF.

This clonotype was detected ten times or more. The rearrangement uses TRBV10-3 and TRBJ1-1; 11 bases are a match to TRBD1. There are 15 residues in the CDR3. CDR1 is ENHRY and CDR2 is SYGVKD in the germline V gene. Trimming at V came to 7 bases and at J to 4 bases, leaving 8 bases not matched to a gene. Here the CDR3 reads CAIKGQGAEGTEAFF. CDR3 in DNA: TGTGCCATCAAAGGACAGGGGGCGGAAGGCACTGAAGCTTTCTTT.

This clonotype was detected only once. The DNA for the CDR3 is TGTGCCAGCAGAGCCGGGACAGGGGGCGCGTTGCCCCAGCATTTT. The encoded protein is CASRAGTGGALPQHF. V gene TRBV28 combines with J gene TRBJ1-5; TRBD1 aligns across 12 bases. In germline, CDR1 is MDHEN, CDR2 SYDVKM. This CDR3 contains 15 residues. After removal of 6 bases from V and 9 bases from J, the junction contained 9 bases not matched to a gene.

This clonotype was recorded only once. The rearrangement uses TRBV2 and TRBJ2-1; D unresolved. Trimming pared 4 bases from V and 13 bases from J, leaving 11 bases between. The CDR3 has 11 amino acids. Germline V lookup: CDR1 SNHLY, CDR2 FYNNEI. The CDR3 spells CASSVQREQFF. As DNA, the CDR3 is TGTGCCAGCAGTGTCCAAAGAGAACAGTTCTTC.